This T cell receptor (beta chain) was observed in a study of shared clonotypes between healthy human individuals. CD4+ cell separation produced CD45RA+ naive and CD45RA-negative memory subsets. CDR1 is ENHRY, CDR2 SYGVKD, per germline. CDR3 size: 16 residues. The V gene end was trimmed by 2 bases and the J gene end by 1 base; junction bases not matched to a gene: 4. Data came from immunoSEQ multiplex PCR; TCRdb stores just in-frame clones and leaves some out. The data show 2,500,000 or so clones, approximately 92% seen once. The sequenced sample consisted of naive CD4+ T cells sorted from blood. The subset denotes: CD45RA+ positively selected. This chain links TRBV10-3 with TRBJ2-3; 9 nucleotides align to TRBD2. This TCR came from a young man in good health. The CDR3 DNA reads as TGTGCCATCAGTGAGAAGACTAGCGGTGGCACAGATACGCAGTATTTT. Translated, it gives CAISEKTSGGTDTQYF.